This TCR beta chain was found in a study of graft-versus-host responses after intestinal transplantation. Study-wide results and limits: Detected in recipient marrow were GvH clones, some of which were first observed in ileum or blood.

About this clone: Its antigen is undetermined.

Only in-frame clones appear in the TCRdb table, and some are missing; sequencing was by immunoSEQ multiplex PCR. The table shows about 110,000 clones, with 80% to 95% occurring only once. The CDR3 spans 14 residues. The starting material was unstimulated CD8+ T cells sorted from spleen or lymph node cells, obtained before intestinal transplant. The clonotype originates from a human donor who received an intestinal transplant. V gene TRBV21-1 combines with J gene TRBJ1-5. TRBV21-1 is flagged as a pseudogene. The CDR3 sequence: CASSNRGVYQPQHF. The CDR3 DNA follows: TGTGCCAGCAGCAATCGGGGGGTCTATCAGCCCCAGCATTTT.